This T cell receptor beta chain came from a study of blood T cell repertoires in COVID-19. Study-level background: Both acute and convalescent COVID-19 samples were obtained from the United States, Italy and Spain.

The germline CDR1 and CDR2 sequences are LGHNT and FRNRAP. V was pared by 3 bases and J by 0 bases, with 14 bases between. The CDR3 spans 16 residues. TCRdb's table, derived via immunoSEQ multiplex PCR, lists solely in-frame clones and lacks some. Here the sample spans 50,000 to 85,000 clones, 82% being singletons. The chain couples TRBV12-5 to TRBJ1-1; maybe TRBD1 (5 bases). Sequences were obtained from peripheral blood. The clonotype was recovered from a man in his fifties or sixties with acute or convalescent COVID-19. The CDR3 DNA sequence: TGTGCTAGTGGTTTCTTCCTTTCGACAGTGAACACTGAAGCTTTCTTT. Its protein is CASGFFLSTVNTEAFF. The full variable domain, its missing parts supplied by reference TRBV12-5 and TRBJ1-1, is DARVTQTPRHKVTEMGQEVTMRCQPILGHNTVFWYRQTMMQGLELLAYFRNRAPLDDSGMPKDRFSAEMPDATLATLKIQPSEPRDSAVYFCASGFFLSTVNTEAFFGQGTRLTVV.